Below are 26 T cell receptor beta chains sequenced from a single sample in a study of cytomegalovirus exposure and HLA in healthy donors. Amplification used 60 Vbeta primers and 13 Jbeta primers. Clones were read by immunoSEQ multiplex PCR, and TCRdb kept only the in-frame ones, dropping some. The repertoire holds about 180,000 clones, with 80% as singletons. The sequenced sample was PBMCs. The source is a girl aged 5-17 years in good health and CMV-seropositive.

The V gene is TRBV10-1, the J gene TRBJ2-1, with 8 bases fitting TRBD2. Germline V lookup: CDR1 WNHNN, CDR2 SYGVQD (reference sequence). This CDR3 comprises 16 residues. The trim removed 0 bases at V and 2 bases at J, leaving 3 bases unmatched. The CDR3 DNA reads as TGCGCCAGCAGTGAGTCGGCGGGAGGAACCTACAATGAGCAGTTCTTC. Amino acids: CASSESAGGTYNEQFF.

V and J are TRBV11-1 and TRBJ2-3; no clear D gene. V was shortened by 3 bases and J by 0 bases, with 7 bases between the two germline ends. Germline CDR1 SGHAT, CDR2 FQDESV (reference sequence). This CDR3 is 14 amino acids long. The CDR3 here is CASSLARSTDTQYF. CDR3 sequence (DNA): TGTGCCAGCAGCTTGGCACGTAGCACAGATACGCAGTATTTT.

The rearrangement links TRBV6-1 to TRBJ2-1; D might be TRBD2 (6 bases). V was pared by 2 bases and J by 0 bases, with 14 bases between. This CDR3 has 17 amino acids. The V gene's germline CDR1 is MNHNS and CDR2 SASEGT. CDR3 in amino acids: CASSEWGRTPSYNEQFF. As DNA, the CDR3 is TGTGCCAGCAGTGAATGGGGGAGGACACCCTCCTACAATGAGCAGTTCTTC.

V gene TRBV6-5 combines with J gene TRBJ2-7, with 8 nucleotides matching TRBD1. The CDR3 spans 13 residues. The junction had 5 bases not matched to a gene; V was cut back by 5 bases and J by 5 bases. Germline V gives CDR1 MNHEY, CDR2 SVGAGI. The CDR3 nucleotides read TGTGCCAGCAGTAGAGACAGGGGCAACGAGCAGTACTTC. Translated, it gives CASSRDRGNEQYF.

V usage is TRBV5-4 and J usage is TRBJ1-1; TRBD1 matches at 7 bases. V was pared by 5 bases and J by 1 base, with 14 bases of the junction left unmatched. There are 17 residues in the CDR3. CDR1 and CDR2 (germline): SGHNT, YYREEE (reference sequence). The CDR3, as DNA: TGTGCCAGCAGTACCGGAAAGGGGGCGGGATCGAACACTGAAGCTTTCTTT. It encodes CASSTGKGAGSNTEAFF. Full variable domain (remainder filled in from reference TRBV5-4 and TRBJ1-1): ETGVTQSPTHLIKTRGQQVTLRCSSQSGHNTVSWYQQALGQGPQFIFQYYREEENGRGNFPPRFSGLQFPNYSSELNVNALELDDSALYLCASSTGKGAGSNTEAFFGQGTRLTVV.

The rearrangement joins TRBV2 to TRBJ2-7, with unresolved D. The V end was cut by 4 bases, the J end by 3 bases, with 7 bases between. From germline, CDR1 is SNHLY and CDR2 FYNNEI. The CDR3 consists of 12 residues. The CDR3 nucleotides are TGTGCCAGCAGTGCGCAGGACTACGAGCAGTACTTC. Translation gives CASSAQDYEQYF.

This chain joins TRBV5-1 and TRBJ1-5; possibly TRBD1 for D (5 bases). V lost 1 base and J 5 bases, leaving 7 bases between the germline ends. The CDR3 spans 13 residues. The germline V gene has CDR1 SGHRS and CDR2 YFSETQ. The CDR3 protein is CASSLLGDQPQHF. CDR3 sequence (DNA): TGCGCCAGCAGCTTGTTAGGGGATCAGCCCCAGCATTTT. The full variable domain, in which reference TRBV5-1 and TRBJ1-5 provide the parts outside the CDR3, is KAGVTQTPRYLIKTRGQQVTLSCSPISGHRSVSWYQQTPGQGLQFLFEYFSETQRNKGNFPGRFSGRQFSNSRSEMNVSTLELGDSALYLCASSLLGDQPQHFGDGTRLSIL.

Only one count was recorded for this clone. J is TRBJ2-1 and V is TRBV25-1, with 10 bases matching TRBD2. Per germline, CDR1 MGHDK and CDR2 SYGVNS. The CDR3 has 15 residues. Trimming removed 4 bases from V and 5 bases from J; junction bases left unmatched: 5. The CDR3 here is CASSGTSGTHNEQFF. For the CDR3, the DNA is TGTGCCAGCAGTGGGACTAGCGGTACCCACAATGAGCAGTTCTTC.

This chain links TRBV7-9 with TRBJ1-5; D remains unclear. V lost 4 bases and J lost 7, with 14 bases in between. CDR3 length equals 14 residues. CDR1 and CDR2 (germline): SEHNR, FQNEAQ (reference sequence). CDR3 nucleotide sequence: TGTGCCAGCAGCTCGGGAGGATCGGAGCAGCCCCAGCATTTT. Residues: CASSSGGSEQPQHF. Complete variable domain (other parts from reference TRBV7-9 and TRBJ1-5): DTGVSQNPRHKITKRGQNVTFRCDPISEHNRLYWYRQTLGQGPEFLTYFQNEAQLEKSRLLSDRFSAERPKGSFSTLEIQRTEQGDSAMYLCASSSGGSEQPQHFGDGTRLSIL.

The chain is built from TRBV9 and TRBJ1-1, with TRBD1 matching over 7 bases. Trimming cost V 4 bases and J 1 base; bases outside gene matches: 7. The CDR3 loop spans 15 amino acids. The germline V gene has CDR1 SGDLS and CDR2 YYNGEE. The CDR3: CASSSGQLSNTEAFF. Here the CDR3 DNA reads TGTGCCAGCAGCTCGGGACAGCTATCGAACACTGAAGCTTTCTTT. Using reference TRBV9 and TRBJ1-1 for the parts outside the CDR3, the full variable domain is DSGVTQTPKHLITATGQRVTLRCSPRSGDLSVYWYQQSLDQGLQFLIQYYNGEERAKGNILERFSAQQFPDLHSELNLSSLELGDSALYFCASSSGQLSNTEAFFGQGTRLTVV.

The CDR3, as DNA: TGTGCCAGCAGCTTTAGATGGAACACTGAAGCTTTCTTT. As protein: CASSFRWNTEAFF. The chain has TRBV5-6 and TRBJ1-1; no definite D call. The CDR3 is made up of 13 amino acids. CDR1 and CDR2 from the germline V gene are SGHDT and YYEEEE. V lost 2 bases to trimming and J lost 1 base, with 6 bases between them.

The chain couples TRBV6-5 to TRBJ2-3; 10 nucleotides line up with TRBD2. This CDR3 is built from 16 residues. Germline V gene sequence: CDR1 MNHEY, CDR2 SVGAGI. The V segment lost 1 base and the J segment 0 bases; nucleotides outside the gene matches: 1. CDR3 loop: CASSYLTSGSTDTQYF. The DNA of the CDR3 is TGTGCCAGCAGTTACTTGACTAGCGGGAGCACAGATACGCAGTATTTT.

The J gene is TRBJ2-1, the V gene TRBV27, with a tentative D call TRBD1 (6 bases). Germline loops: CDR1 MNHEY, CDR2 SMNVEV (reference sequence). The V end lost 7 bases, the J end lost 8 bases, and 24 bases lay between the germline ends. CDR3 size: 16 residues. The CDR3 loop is CASTLAGTGRVDEQFF. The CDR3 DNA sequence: TGTGCCAGCACCCTCGCCGGTACAGGGAGAGTTGATGAGCAGTTCTTC.

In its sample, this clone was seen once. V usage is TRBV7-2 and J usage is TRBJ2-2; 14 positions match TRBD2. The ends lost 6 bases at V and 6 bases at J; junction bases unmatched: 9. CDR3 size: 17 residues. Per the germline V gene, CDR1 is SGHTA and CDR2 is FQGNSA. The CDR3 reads CASSRGLAGVGAGELFF. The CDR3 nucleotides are TGTGCCAGCAGTCGGGGACTAGCGGGAGTCGGGGCCGGGGAGCTGTTTTTT.

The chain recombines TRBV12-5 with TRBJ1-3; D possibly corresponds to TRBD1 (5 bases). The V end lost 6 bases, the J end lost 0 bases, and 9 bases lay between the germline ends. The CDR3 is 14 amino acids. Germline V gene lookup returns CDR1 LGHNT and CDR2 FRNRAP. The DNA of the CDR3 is TGTGCTAGTGGGCTGACAGCCTCTGGAAACACCATATATTTT. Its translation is CASGLTASGNTIYF.

The CDR3 sequence: CASSNRDRGFYEQYF. For the CDR3, the DNA is TGTGCCAGCAGCAACCGGGACAGGGGTTTCTACGAGCAGTACTTC. The J gene is TRBJ2-7, the V gene TRBV7-9, with TRBD1 identical over 10 bases. Germline assignment: CDR1 SEHNR and CDR2 FQNEAQ (reference sequence). The junction had 7 bases not matched to a gene; V was cut back by 5 bases and J by 3 bases. This CDR3 spans 15 amino acids.

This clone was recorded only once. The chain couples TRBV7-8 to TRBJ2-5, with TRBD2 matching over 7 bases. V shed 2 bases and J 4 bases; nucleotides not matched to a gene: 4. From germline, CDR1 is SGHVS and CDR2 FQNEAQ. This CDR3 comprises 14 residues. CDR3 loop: CASSLFSGGETQYF. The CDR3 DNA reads TGTGCCAGCAGCTTATTTTCGGGAGGAGAGACCCAGTACTTC.

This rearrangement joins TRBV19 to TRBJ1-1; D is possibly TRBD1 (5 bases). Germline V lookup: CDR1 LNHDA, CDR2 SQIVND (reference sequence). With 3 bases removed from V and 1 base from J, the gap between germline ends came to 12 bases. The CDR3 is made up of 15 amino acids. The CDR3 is CASSMGGIGNTEAFF. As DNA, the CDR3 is TGTGCCAGTAGTATGGGGGGGATCGGGAACACTGAAGCTTTCTTT.

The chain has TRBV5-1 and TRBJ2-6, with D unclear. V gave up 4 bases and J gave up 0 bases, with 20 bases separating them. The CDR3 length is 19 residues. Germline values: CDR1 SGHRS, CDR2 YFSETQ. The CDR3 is CASSLEWSGFISGANVLTF. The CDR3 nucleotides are TGCGCCAGCAGCCTGGAATGGTCAGGATTTATCTCTGGGGCCAACGTCCTGACTTTC.

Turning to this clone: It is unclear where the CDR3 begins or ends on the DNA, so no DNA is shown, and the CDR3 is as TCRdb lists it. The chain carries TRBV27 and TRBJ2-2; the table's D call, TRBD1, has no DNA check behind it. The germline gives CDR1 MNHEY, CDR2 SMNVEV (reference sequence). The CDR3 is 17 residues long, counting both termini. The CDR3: CASSFLRARGDTGELFF.

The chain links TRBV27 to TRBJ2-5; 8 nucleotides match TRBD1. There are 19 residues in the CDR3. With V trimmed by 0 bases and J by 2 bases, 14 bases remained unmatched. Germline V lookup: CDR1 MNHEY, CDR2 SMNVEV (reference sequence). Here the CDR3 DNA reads TGTGCCAGCAGTTTATCCTGGTCTCAGGACAGGGCCCTGCAAGAGACCCAGTACTTC. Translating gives CASSLSWSQDRALQETQYF.

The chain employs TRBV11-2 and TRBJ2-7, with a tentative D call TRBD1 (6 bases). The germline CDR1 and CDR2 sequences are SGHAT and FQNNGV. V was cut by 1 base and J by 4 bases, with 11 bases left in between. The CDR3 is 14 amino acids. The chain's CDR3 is CASSLAGAGYEQYF. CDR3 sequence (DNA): TGTGCCAGCAGCTTAGCAGGGGCTGGGTACGAGCAGTACTTC. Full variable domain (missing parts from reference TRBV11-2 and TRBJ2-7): EAGVAQSPRYKIIEKRQSVAFWCNPISGHATLYWYQQILGQGPKLLIQFQNNGVVDDSQLPKDRFSAERLKGVDSTLKIQPAKLEDSAVYLCASSLAGAGYEQYFGPGTRLTVT.

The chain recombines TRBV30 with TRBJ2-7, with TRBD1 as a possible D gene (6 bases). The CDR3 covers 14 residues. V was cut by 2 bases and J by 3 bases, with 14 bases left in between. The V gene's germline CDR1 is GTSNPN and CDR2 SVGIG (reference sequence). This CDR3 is CAWSSLDRDYEQYF. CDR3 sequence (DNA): TGTGCCTGGAGTTCGCTGGACAGAGACTACGAGCAGTACTTC.

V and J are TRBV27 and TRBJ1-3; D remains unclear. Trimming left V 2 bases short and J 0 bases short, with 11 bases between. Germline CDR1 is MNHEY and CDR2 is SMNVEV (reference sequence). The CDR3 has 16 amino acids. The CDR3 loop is CASSLGQPYSGNTIYF. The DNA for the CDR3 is TGTGCCAGCAGTTTAGGTCAACCCTACTCTGGAAACACCATATATTTT.

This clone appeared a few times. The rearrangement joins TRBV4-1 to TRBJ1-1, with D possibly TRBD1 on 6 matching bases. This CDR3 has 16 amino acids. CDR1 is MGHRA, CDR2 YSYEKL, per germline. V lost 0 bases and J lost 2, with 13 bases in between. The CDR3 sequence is CASSQDTGTRNTEAFF. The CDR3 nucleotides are TGCGCCAGCAGCCAAGACACAGGGACGAGAAACACTGAAGCTTTCTTT.

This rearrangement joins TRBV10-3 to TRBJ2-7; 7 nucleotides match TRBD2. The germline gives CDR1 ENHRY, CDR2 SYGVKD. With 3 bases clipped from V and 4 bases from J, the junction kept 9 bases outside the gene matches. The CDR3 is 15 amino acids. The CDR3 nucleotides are TGTGCCATCAGTGATCTCTCACCCGGGGGGTACGAGCAGTACTTC. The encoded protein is CAISDLSPGGYEQYF.